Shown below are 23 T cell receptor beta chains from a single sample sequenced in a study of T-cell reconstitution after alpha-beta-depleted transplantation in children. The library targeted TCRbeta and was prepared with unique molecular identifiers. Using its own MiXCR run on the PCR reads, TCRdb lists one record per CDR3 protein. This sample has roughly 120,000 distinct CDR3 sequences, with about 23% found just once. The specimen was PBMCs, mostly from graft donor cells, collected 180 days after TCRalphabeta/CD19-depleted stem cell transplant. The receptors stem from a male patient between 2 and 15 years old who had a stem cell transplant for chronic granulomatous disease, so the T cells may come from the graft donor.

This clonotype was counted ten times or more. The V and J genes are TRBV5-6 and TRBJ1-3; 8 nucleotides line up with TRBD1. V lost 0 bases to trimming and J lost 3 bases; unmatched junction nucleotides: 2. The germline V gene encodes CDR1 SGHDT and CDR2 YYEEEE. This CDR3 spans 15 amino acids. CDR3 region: CASSLGTGYGNTIYF. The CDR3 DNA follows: TGTGCCAGCAGCTTGGGGACAGGGTATGGAAACACCATATATTTT.

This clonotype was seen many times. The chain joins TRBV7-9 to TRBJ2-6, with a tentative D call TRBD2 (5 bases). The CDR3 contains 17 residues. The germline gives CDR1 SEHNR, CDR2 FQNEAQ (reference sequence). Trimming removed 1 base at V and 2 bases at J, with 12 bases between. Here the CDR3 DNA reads TGTGCCAGCAGCTTAGAGATGGTGAGGGCTGGGGCCAACGTCCTGACTTTC. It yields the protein CASSLEMVRAGANVLTF.

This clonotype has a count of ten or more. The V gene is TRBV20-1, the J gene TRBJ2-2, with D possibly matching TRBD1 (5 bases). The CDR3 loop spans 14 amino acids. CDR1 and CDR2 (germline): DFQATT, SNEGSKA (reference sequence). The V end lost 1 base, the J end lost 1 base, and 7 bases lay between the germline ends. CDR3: CSARVQGNTGELFF. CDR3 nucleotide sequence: TGCAGTGCTAGAGTTCAGGGGAACACCGGGGAGCTGTTTTTT.

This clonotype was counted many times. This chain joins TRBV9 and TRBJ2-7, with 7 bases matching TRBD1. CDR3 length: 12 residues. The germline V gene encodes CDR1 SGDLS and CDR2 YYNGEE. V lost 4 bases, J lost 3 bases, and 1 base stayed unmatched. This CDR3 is CASSRQGYEQYF. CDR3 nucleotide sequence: TGTGCCAGCAGCAGACAGGGCTACGAGCAGTACTTC.

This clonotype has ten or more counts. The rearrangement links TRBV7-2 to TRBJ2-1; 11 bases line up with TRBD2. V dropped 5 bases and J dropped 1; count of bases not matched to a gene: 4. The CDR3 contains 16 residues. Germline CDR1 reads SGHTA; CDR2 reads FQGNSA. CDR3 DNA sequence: TGTGCCAGCAGCGCTCTAGCGGGAGGATCCTACAATGAGCAGTTCTTC. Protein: CASSALAGGSYNEQFF.

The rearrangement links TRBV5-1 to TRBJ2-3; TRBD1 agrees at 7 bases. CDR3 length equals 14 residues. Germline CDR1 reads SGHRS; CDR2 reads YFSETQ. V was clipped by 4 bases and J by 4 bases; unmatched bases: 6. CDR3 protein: CASSPSGTADTQYF. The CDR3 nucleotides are TGCGCCAGCAGCCCCTCCGGGACAGCAGATACGCAGTATTTT.

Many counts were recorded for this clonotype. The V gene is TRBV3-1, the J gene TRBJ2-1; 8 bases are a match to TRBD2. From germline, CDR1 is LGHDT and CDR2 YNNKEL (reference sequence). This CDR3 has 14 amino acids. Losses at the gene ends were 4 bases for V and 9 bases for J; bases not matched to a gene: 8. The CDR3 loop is CASSLGREASEQFF. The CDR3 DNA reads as TGTGCCAGCAGCCTAGGGCGGGAGGCAAGTGAGCAGTTCTTC.

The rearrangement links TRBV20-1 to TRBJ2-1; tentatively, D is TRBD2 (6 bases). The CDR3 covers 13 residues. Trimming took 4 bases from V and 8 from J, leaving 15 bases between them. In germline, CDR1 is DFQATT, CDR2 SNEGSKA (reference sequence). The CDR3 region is CSAIPGAGDEQFF. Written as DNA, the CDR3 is TGCAGTGCTATTCCGGGAGCAGGCGATGAGCAGTTCTTC.

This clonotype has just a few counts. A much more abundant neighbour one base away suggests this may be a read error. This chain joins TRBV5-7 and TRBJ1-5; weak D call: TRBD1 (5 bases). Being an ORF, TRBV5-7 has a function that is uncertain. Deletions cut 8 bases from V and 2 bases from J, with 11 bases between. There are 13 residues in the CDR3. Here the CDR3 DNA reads TGTGCCAGGAGCGCGGGGGGCAATCAGCCCCAGCATTTT. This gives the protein CARSAGGNQPQHF.

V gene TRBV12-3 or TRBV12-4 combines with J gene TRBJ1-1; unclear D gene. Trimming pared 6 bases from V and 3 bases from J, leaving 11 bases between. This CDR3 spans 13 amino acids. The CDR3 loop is CASSPGRDTEAFF. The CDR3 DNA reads TGTGCCAGCAGCCCAGGAAGGGACACTGAAGCTTTCTTT.

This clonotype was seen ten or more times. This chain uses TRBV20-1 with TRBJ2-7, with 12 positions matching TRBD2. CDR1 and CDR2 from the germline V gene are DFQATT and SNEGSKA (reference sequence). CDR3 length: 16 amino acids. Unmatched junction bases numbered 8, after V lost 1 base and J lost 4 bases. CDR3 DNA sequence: TGCAGTGCTAGAGCGCGCCTAGCGGGAGGGCCTTACGAGCAGTACTTC. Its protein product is CSARARLAGGPYEQYF.

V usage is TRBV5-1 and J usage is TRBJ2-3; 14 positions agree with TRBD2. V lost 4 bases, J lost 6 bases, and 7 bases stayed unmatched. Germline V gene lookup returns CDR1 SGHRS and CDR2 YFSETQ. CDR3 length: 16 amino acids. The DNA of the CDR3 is TGCGCCAGCAGCCCGGGACTAGCGGGAGCAAGGGATACGCAGTATTTT. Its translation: CASSPGLAGARDTQYF.

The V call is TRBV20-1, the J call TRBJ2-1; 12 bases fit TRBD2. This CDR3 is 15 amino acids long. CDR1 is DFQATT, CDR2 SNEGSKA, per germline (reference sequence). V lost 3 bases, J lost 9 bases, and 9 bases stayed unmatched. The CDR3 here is CSASGLAGGGGEQFF. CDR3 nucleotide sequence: TGCAGTGCTAGCGGTCTAGCGGGAGGGGGGGGTGAGCAGTTCTTC.

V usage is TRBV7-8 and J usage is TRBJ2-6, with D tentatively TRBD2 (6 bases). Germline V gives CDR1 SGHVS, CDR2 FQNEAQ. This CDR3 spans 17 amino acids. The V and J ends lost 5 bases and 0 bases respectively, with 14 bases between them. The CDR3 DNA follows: TGTGCCAGCAGCCTTCCGGGACTGACCTCTGGGGCCAACGTCCTGACTTTC. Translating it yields CASSLPGLTSGANVLTF.

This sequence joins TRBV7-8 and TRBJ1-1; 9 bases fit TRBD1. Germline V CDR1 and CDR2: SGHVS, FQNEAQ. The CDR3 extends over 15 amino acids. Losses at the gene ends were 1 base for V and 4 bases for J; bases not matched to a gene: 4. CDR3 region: CASSLDRGRSTEAFF. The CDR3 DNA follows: TGTGCCAGCAGCTTAGACAGGGGGCGTTCCACTGAAGCTTTCTTT.

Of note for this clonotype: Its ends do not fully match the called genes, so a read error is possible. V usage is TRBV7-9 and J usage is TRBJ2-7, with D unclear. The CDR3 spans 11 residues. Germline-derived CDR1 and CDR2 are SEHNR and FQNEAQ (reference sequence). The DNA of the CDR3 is TGTGCCAGCAGCTTTTCCTTCGAGCAGTACTTC. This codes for CASSFSFEQYF.

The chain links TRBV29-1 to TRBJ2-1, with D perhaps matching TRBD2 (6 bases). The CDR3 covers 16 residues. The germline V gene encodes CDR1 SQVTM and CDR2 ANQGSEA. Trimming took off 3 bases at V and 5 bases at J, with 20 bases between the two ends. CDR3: CSVDRAGPPGDNEQFF. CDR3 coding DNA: TGCAGCGTTGACAGGGCCGGCCCCCCGGGGGACAATGAGCAGTTCTTC.

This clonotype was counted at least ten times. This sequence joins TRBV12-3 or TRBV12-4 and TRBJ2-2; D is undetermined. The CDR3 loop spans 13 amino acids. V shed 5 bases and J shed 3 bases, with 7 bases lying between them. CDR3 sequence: CASSADHTGELFF. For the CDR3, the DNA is TGTGCCAGCAGTGCCGACCACACCGGGGAGCTGTTTTTT.

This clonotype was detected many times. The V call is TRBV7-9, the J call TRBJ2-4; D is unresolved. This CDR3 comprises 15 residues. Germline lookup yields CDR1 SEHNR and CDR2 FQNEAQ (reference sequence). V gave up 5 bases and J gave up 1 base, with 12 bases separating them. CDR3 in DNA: TGTGCCAGCAGCCAGAACCCGGAGGCCAAAAACATTCAGTACTTC. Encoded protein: CASSQNPEAKNIQYF.

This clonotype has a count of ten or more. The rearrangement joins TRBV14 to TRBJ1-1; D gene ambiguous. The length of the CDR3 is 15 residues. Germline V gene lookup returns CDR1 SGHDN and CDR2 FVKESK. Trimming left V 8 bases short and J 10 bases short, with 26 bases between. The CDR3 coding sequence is TGTGCCAGCGAGCAGCTTTTCGGCCAAAAAGGAGGAGCTTTCTTT. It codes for CASEQLFGQKGGAFF.

CDR3 nucleotides: TGTGCCAGCAGTGAATCCCGGACAGCCCAAGAGACCCAGTACTTC. Protein sequence: CASSESRTAQETQYF. The chain has TRBV25-1 and TRBJ2-5; TRBD1 might be the D (6 bases). V was pared by 1 base and J by 1 base, with 10 bases between. CDR1 is MGHDK, CDR2 SYGVNS, per germline. CDR3 size: 15 residues.

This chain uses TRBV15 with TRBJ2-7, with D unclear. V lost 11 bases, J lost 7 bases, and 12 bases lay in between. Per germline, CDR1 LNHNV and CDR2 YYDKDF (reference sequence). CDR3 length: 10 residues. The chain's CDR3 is CAPLLGEQYF. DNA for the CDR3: TGTGCCCCCCTGTTGGGGGAGCAGTACTTC.

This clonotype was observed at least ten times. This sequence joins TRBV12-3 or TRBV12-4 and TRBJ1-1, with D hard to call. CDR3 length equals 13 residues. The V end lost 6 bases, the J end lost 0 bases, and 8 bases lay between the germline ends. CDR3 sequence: CASSPSLNTEAFF. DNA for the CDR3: TGTGCCAGCAGCCCCTCACTGAACACTGAAGCTTTCTTT.